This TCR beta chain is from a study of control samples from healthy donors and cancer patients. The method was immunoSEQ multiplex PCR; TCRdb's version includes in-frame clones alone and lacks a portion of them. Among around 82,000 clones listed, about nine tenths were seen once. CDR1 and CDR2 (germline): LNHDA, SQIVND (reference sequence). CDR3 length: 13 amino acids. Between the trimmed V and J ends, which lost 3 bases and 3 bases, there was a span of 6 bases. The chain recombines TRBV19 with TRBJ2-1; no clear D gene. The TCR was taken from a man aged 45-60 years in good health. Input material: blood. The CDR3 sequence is CASSIDVYNEQFF. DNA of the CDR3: TGTGCCAGTAGTATCGACGTCTACAATGAGCAGTTCTTC. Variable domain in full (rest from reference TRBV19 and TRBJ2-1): DGGITQSPKYLFRKEGQNVTLSCEQNLNHDAMYWYRQDPGQGLRLIYYSQIVNDFQKGDIAEGYSVSREKKESFPLTVTSAQKNPTAFYLCASSIDVYNEQFFGPGTRLTVL.